The sequence of this T cell receptor beta chain was determined in a study of T-cell reconstitution after alpha-beta-depleted transplantation in children. V lost 7 bases to trimming and J lost 0 bases, with 12 bases between them. Germline V gives CDR1 GTSNPN, CDR2 SVGIG (reference sequence). This CDR3 has 14 residues. Findings and caveats of the study: Reportedly, alpha-beta T cells present about two months post-transplant originated from several hundred expanded clones of graft origin. One year after transplant, T-cell counts and diversity came mostly from newly produced T cells. After transplant, high TCRbeta diversity at day 60 in some patients arose from surviving recipient T cells and thymic progenitors.

There are a few counts of this clonotype. Its specificity is unknown. Researchers prepared the TCRbeta library using unique molecular identifiers, the study reports. From the PCR reads, TCRdb called clonotypes with MiXCR, one entry per CDR3 protein. The sample consists of around 700,000 distinct CDR3 sequences, about an eighth of them appearing once. Source: PBMCs, taken before TCRalphabeta/CD19-depleted stem cell transplant. The sequence came from a girl aged 2 to 10 with congenital amegakaryocytic thrombocytopenia, due to receive a stem cell transplant. The rearrangement joins TRBV30 to TRBJ2-2; maybe TRBD1 (6 bases). In DNA, the CDR3 is TGTGCCTCCGCCGGGACACCGAACACCGGGGAGCTGTTTTTT. It yields the protein CASAGTPNTGELFF.